The clone carrying this T cell receptor (beta chain) has a handful of counts. Its antigen is unidentified. From germline, CDR1 is SGHRS and CDR2 YFSETQ. The CDR3 spans 17 residues. V lost 4 bases to trimming and J lost 4 bases, with 22 bases between them. Every TCR beta cDNA library bore unique molecular identifiers. The source material, roughly 0.85 to 10 million T cells, gave rise to about 500,000 cDNA molecules. From the PCR reads, TCRdb called clonotypes with MiXCR, one entry per CDR3 protein. The table shows roughly 730,000 distinct CDR3 sequences, with roughly 30% occurring only once. This entry belongs to a study of post-analysis software for immune sequencing data. The overall study: Included courses were relapsing-remitting and secondary progressive multiple sclerosis; progressive-relapsing multiple sclerosis was also included.

Findings of the study overall: Normalized Chao1 diversity was significantly reduced in patients versus controls. Analysis by F measure revealed that same-batch samples clustered strongly together. TRBV5-6, TRBV5-1 and TRBV20-1 were among five TRBV segments more frequent in patients than controls.

The sequence was obtained from a girl aged 5-17 years with multiple sclerosis. This chain links TRBV5-1 with TRBJ2-3, with D tentatively TRBD2 (7 bases). The sample consisted of blood. CDR3 bases: TGCGCCAGCAGCCCGAGGGGGAGCGGGGTACCGTCAGATACGCAGTATTTT. Its protein product is CASSPRGSGVPSDTQYF.